This TCR beta chain came from a study of metastatic and nonmetastatic thyroid tumors (dated by TCRdb to the early 2020s). Describing the broader study: Repertoires from peripheral blood and from tumor or nodule tissue samples of malignant and benign thyroid patients were compared.

Study-wide conclusions, independent of this receptor: In both blood and tumor samples, malignant tumors were reported to have significantly higher TCR beta diversity than benign nodules.

No patient had received any treatment before thyroid surgery. Using T-cell receptor beta sequencing, the researchers looked back retrospectively at clinical samples from patients, gathered between the early 2010s and the late 2010s. Points on this clone: Its antigen is not yet known. No base qualities exist here, and no much larger clone lies one base off it.

To prepare the library, PCR was applied. The sequencer listed for this sample is Illumina HiSeq 4000. High-throughput sequencing was used to profile the CDR3 region of the TCR beta-chain in every patient. The source study handled its data this way. CDR3 differences across clinicopathological groups were used to build a classifier for discriminating distant-metastatic papillary thyroid cancer patients. Repertoire diversity was assessed with the Shannon index, and tumor-blood repertoire similarity with the Morisita-Horn index. TCRdb handled the public reads itself, with Q25 trimming in fastp and clone calling in MiXCR, and kept productive beta chains. TCRdb's processing, not the authors' own work, is the source of the V and J calls. Recorded for this sample are about 19,000 clones; around 25% of them occurred a single time. Of the sample, 2.5% to 3.5% is held by the ten largest clones. Taken from the germline V gene (reference sequence), the CDR1 and CDR2 loops are DFQATT and SNEGSKA. V is trimmed back by 5 bases and J by 2 bases, and the junction contains 6 bases that no gene match accounts for. There are 14 amino acids in the CDR3, from cysteine to phenylalanine inclusive. Solely the CDR3 DNA is kept, with 42 bases framed from the first base.

Sequences were obtained from blood. The chain joins TRBV20-1 to TRBJ1-2, and TRBD1 aligns with 9 junction nucleotides. This clonotype was sampled from a male donor with papillary thyroid cancer or a benign thyroid nodule (not recorded which). Some clones in this sample may be carry-over from other donors' samples. CDR3 reads: CSARRGQGNYGYTF. The DNA sequence is as follows: TGCAGTGCTCGGAGGGGACAGGGAAACTATGGCTACACCTTC.